This T cell receptor beta chain is from a study of CD8 T cells in ankylosing spondylitis. V shed 4 bases and J shed 7 bases, with 8 bases lying between them. The V gene's germline CDR1 is SQVTM and CDR2 ANQGSEA. The length of the CDR3 is 11 residues. TCRdb used MiXCR to reprocess the 5' RACE reads, holding one entry per CDR3 protein. The sample lists roughly 440,000 distinct CDR3 sequences, about 15% occurring once. Findings and caveats of the study: A motif in TCR beta, a set of eight or nine highly homologous variants, appeared characteristic of ankylosing spondylitis blood. Disease-linked clones reportedly showed significant enrichment in matched ankylosing spondylitis synovial fluid.

This clonotype was counted a few times. Its specificity is unknown. This receptor was taken from a male donor with ankylosing spondylitis. The gene calls are TRBV29-1 and TRBJ1-5; D remains unclear. What was sequenced was blood, either unsorted or a sorted T cell fraction (not recorded which). CDR3: CSVVGSQPQHF. The CDR3, as DNA: TGCAGCGTTGTGGGGAGCCAGCCCCAGCATTTT.